These 11 T cell receptor beta chains originate from one sample sequenced in a study of control samples from healthy donors and cancer patients. The table came from immunoSEQ multiplex PCR; TCRdb's copy has only in-frame clones and leaves some out. The sample carries about 110,000 clones, less than 95% recorded once. The sequenced material came from blood. Source of these receptors: a human donor in good health. The donor label of this sample is uncertain.

The chain combines TRBV19 with TRBJ1-4, with D unclear. The CDR3 is 15 residues long. The ends were cut back, 3 bases at V and 5 bases at J, with 13 bases in the middle. Germline V lookup: CDR1 LNHDA, CDR2 SQIVND (reference sequence). The CDR3 coding sequence is TGTGCCAGTAGTATCGCGTCGGTCCGAAATGAAAAACTGTTTTTT. Translation gives CASSIASVRNEKLFF.

In this sample, this clone turned up a few times. The chain recombines TRBV3-1 (or the pseudogene TRBV3-2) with TRBJ1-4; D is undetermined. The V and J ends lost 0 bases and 7 bases respectively, with 15 bases between them. From germline, CDR1 is LGHDT and CDR2 YNNKEL (reference sequence). The CDR3 runs to 16 residues. The CDR3 region is CASSQDLSFGIEKLFF. The CDR3 DNA follows: TGTGCCAGCAGCCAAGACCTGTCTTTCGGGATTGAAAAACTGTTTTTT.

The rearrangement joins TRBV5-8 to TRBJ1-2; no clear D. CDR3 length: 14 amino acids. CDR1 SGHTS and CDR2 YDEGEE come from the germline V gene. V was shortened by 2 bases and J by 9 bases, with 17 bases between the two germline ends. The CDR3 protein is CASSLTVTTGSYTF. The CDR3 nucleotides read TGTGCCAGCAGCTTAACGGTAACCACGGGGAGCTACACCTTC.

V usage is TRBV5-8 and J usage is TRBJ2-7; D could derive from TRBD1 or TRBD2 (5 bases each). V was pared by 0 bases and J by 0 bases, with 13 bases between. Germline lookup yields CDR1 SGHTS and CDR2 YDEGEE. The CDR3 has 16 amino acids. CDR3 nucleotide sequence: TGTGCCAGCAGCTTGGGGGGGAAACGAAGCTCCTACGAGCAGTACGTC. It translates to CASSLGGKRSSYEQYV.

The rearrangement uses TRBV12-3 or TRBV12-4 and TRBJ1-1; perhaps TRBD1 as D (6 bases). Between the trimmed V and J ends, which lost 5 bases and 4 bases, there was a span of 11 bases. This CDR3 spans 13 amino acids. The CDR3 DNA follows: TGTGCCAGCAGTCCCGGGGGCGGCACTGAAGCTTTCTTT. This translates into CASSPGGGTEAFF.

The J gene is TRBJ2-7, the V gene TRBV3-1 (or the pseudogene TRBV3-2), with D hard to call. Trimming removed 0 bases from V and 6 bases from J, with 12 bases in between. Germline CDR1 reads LGHDT; CDR2 reads YNNKEL (reference sequence). This CDR3 is built from 14 residues. The CDR3 is CASSQDSGTREQYF. The CDR3 DNA reads as TGTGCCAGCAGCCAAGATTCAGGAACTCGCGAGCAGTACTTC.

The chain recombines TRBV30 with TRBJ2-7, with D hard to call. The CDR3 is 11 amino acids. Between the trimmed V and J ends, which lost 3 bases and 1 base, there was a span of 4 bases. Per germline, CDR1 GTSNPN and CDR2 SVGIG (reference sequence). Written as DNA, the CDR3 is TGTGCCTGGAGGGGTTCCTACGAGCAGTACTTC. Protein: CAWRGSYEQYF.

V and J are TRBV29-1 and TRBJ1-4; 9 bases line up with TRBD1. Per the germline V gene, CDR1 is SQVTM and CDR2 is ANQGSEA. This CDR3 is built from 15 residues. The J segment lost 4 bases and the V segment lost 6 bases, leaving 9 bases of the junction unmatched. Written as DNA, the CDR3 is TGCAGCGTAAACCTCGGGACAGGGTATAATGAAAAACTGTTTTTT. As protein: CSVNLGTGYNEKLFF.

V is TRBV15 and J is TRBJ2-1; D might be TRBD2 (7 bases). In germline, CDR1 is LNHNV, CDR2 YYDKDF (reference sequence). The CDR3 length is 15 residues. V was trimmed by 3 bases and J by 4 bases, leaving 13 bases between them. The DNA for the CDR3 is TGTGCCACCAGCAGTGGCGGGGGCCCTTACAATGAGCAGTTCTTC. Protein: CATSSGGGPYNEQFF.

This clone was seen once. This chain links TRBV30 with TRBJ2-7; no firm D call. V was shortened by 3 bases and J by 2 bases, with 17 bases between the two germline ends. CDR1 is GTSNPN, CDR2 SVGIG, per germline (reference sequence). There are 15 residues in the CDR3. CDR3: CAWRDPGRVPYEQYF. The CDR3 DNA reads TGTGCCTGGAGGGACCCGGGTAGAGTTCCCTACGAGCAGTACTTC.

The chain employs TRBV19 and TRBJ2-1; D is unresolved. V was trimmed by 4 bases and J by 11 bases, leaving 12 bases between them. The CDR3 has 12 amino acids. In germline, CDR1 is LNHDA, CDR2 SQIVND (reference sequence). The CDR3 nucleotides read TGTGCCAGTAGTACCTCAGGCTACCAGCAGTTCTTC. Amino acids: CASSTSGYQQFF. The full variable domain, completed using reference TRBV19 and TRBJ2-1, is DGGITQSPKYLFRKEGQNVTLSCEQNLNHDAMYWYRQDPGQGLRLIYYSQIVNDFQKGDIAEGYSVSREKKESFPLTVTSAQKNPTAFYLCASSTSGYQQFFGPGTRLTVL.